One sample yielded the 9 T cell receptor beta chains listed below, sequenced in a study of CD8 T cells in Susac syndrome. About 0.5 to 1 ug RNA was reverse transcribed with random hexamers. Each CDR3 protein gets one entry after TCRdb re-called the immunoSEQ multiplex PCR reads with MiXCR. The sample records about 400,000 distinct CDR3 sequences, 75% to 90% being singletons. Material: CD8+ T cells from PBMCs. These receptors originate from a human donor with multiple sclerosis.

This clonotype has just one count. The rearrangement joins TRBV19 to TRBJ2-2, with TRBD1 matching 9 bases. This CDR3 has 13 amino acids. Germline V lookup: CDR1 LNHDA, CDR2 SQIVND (reference sequence). J gave up 6 bases and V 10 bases, and 6 bases lay outside the gene matches. The CDR3 DNA follows: TGTGCCACCTGGACAGGGGCCGCCGGGGAGCTGTTTTTT. Amino acids: CATWTGAAGELFF.

This clonotype was counted once. This chain connects TRBV6-1 to TRBJ1-4; 9 nucleotides align to TRBD1. The germline gives CDR1 MNHNS, CDR2 SASEGT. Trimming cost V 5 bases and J 0 bases; bases outside gene matches: 10. This CDR3 comprises 18 residues. CDR3 residues: CASSPGQGLGATNEKLFF. CDR3 bases: TGTGCCAGCAGTCCGGGACAGGGTTTGGGTGCAACTAATGAAAAACTGTTTTTT.

The chain recombines TRBV6-1 with TRBJ2-3; D remains unclear. Germline lookup yields CDR1 MNHNS and CDR2 SASEGT. This CDR3 region has 12 residues. V was clipped by 1 base and J by 8 bases, with 7 bases between them. CDR3 region: CASSEVPATQYF. The CDR3, as DNA: TGTGCCAGCAGTGAAGTCCCTGCTACGCAGTATTTT.

V is TRBV19 and J is TRBJ2-1; D possibly matches TRBD1 or TRBD2 (6 bases each). The CDR3 covers 14 residues. Trimming left V 9 bases short and J 7 bases short, with 19 bases between. Germline assignment: CDR1 LNHDA and CDR2 SQIVND (reference sequence). In nucleotides, the CDR3 is TGTGCCAGCCGCGGGGCCCTTAGGGGGAATGAGCAGTTCTTC. It translates to CASRGALRGNEQFF.

The chain uses TRBV28 and TRBJ2-1; 9 bases match TRBD1. The CDR3 has 16 amino acids. Germline V gene data show CDR1 as MDHEN and CDR2 as SYDVKM. V shed 4 bases, J shed 8 bases, and the junction held 12 bases outside the gene matches. The CDR3 protein is CASSSGTGILSDEQFF. The CDR3 coding sequence is TGTGCCAGCAGTTCCGGGACAGGGATTCTAAGCGATGAGCAGTTCTTC.

The chain employs TRBV15 and TRBJ1-1; D is possibly TRBD1 (5 bases). V was trimmed by 4 bases and J by 11 bases, leaving 23 bases between them. The CDR3 contains 15 residues. Germline CDR1 LNHNV, CDR2 YYDKDF (reference sequence). The CDR3 DNA is TGTGCCACCAGCACACCGGTTGACGGGGCTAGTAGGGCTTTCTTT. This translates into CATSTPVDGASRAFF.

The chain recombines TRBV27 with TRBJ2-5; TRBD2 agrees at 10 bases. Germline values: CDR1 MNHEY, CDR2 SMNVEV (reference sequence). The ends lost 5 bases at V and 5 bases at J; junction bases unmatched: 8. The length of the CDR3 is 15 residues. Written as DNA, the CDR3 is TGTGCCAGCAGTCTTCAGACTAGCGGGTGGGAGACCCAGTACTTC. It yields the protein CASSLQTSGWETQYF.

This sequence joins TRBV10-2 and TRBJ2-1; D might be TRBD1 or TRBD2, each matching 5 bases. The CDR3 contains 14 residues. Trimming took off 0 bases at V and 5 bases at J, with 8 bases between the two ends. The germline V gene encodes CDR1 WSHSY and CDR2 SAAADI. CDR3 nucleotide sequence: TGCGCCAGCAGTGAGTCCGGGGCCGACAATGAGCAGTTCTTC. The encoded protein is CASSESGADNEQFF.

Comment on this clonotype: The junction departs from germline at one end; a sequencing error may be responsible. The chain is built from TRBV6-6 and TRBJ2-7; D is undetermined. The CDR3 spans 12 residues. Per the germline V gene, CDR1 is MNHNY and CDR2 is SVGAGI (reference sequence). The CDR3 DNA reads TGTGCCAGCAGTTACTCGTCCCACGAGCAATACTTC. Translating gives CASSYSSHEQYF.